Each of the 18 T cell receptor beta chains below was sequenced from the same sample in a study of shared clonotypes between healthy human individuals. Profiled with immunoSEQ multiplex PCR; TCRdb holds only in-frame clones, not every one. The repertoire holds some 300,000 clones, with more than 60% as singletons. The sequencing input was memory CD4+ T cells sorted from blood. Documented subset: CD45RA-negative fraction. The receptors derive from a man aged 30 to 45 in good health.

The V and J genes are TRBV6-5 and TRBJ2-1; the match to TRBD2 covers 12 bases. CDR1 MNHEY and CDR2 SVGAGI come from the germline V gene. This CDR3 contains 15 residues. The J segment lost 9 bases and the V segment lost 6 bases, leaving 9 bases of the junction unmatched. CDR3 sequence (DNA): TGTGCCAGCAGCAAACTAGCGGGAGGAGTAGGTGAGCAGTTCTTC. It encodes CASSKLAGGVGEQFF.

The chain is built from TRBV28 and TRBJ1-1; no definite D call. This CDR3 has 11 residues. The V and J ends lost 6 bases and 8 bases respectively, with 10 bases between them. In germline, CDR1 is MDHEN, CDR2 SYDVKM. For the CDR3, the DNA is TGTGCCAGCAGACTAAACAGAGAAGCTTTCTTT. As protein: CASRLNREAFF.

The table lists this clone with many counts. CDR3 DNA sequence: TGTGCCAGCAGCTTCCAGGGAGGGGGCATGAACACTGAAGCTTTCTTT. This gives the protein CASSFQGGGMNTEAFF. V is TRBV11-2 and J is TRBJ1-1; 7 bases agree with TRBD1. Germline CDR1 is SGHAT and CDR2 is FQNNGV. Losses at the gene ends were 3 bases for V and 0 bases for J; bases not matched to a gene: 7. The CDR3 contains 16 residues.

The J gene is TRBJ2-5, the V gene TRBV6-6, with D possibly being TRBD1 (7 bases). V was trimmed by 6 bases and J by 7 bases, leaving 21 bases between them. The CDR3 has 15 residues. CDR1 MNHNY and CDR2 SVGAGI come from the germline V gene (reference sequence). The CDR3 DNA follows: TGTGCCAGCAGCCCCCAGGGGGAGGCGGGCAGGACCCAGTACTTC. It yields the protein CASSPQGEAGRTQYF.

The chain joins TRBV10-2 to TRBJ2-5, with 8 bases identical to TRBD2. There are 17 residues in the CDR3. V gave up 6 bases and J gave up 5 bases; unmatched junction bases: 17. Germline V CDR1 and CDR2: WSHSY, SAAADI. The CDR3 loop is CASRLAQRAGVTETQYF. The CDR3 nucleotides read TGCGCCAGCAGACTCGCCCAGAGAGCGGGAGTGACGGAGACCCAGTACTTC.

CDR3 loop: CASSGFRDWDNEQFF. DNA for the CDR3: TGTGCCAGCAGTGGATTCCGGGACTGGGACAATGAGCAGTTCTTC. V and J are TRBV6-1 and TRBJ2-1, with D perhaps TRBD2 (6 bases). V was pared by 4 bases and J by 5 bases, with 15 bases between. Germline lookup yields CDR1 MNHNS and CDR2 SASEGT. CDR3 length: 15 residues.

The V call is TRBV18, the J call TRBJ1-2; no definite D call. From germline, CDR1 is KGHSH and CDR2 LQKENI. There are 13 residues in the CDR3. With 3 bases removed from V and 0 bases from J, the gap between germline ends came to 5 bases. The CDR3 sequence: CASSPSPNYGYTF. The CDR3 DNA reads as TGTGCCAGCTCACCGTCTCCTAACTATGGCTACACCTTC.

This sequence joins TRBV5-6 and TRBJ1-2; D not resolved. Trimming left V 0 bases short and J 4 bases short, with 22 bases between. The CDR3 runs 18 residues. Germline V gives CDR1 SGHDT, CDR2 YYEEEE. The CDR3 loop reads CASSLGFGHGLTAYGYTF. Here the CDR3 DNA reads TGTGCCAGCAGCTTGGGATTTGGGCACGGCCTGACCGCCTATGGCTACACCTTC.

V gene TRBV2 combines with J gene TRBJ2-1; 9 positions match TRBD2. V dropped 6 bases and J dropped 7; count of bases not matched to a gene: 10. Per the germline V gene, CDR1 is SNHLY and CDR2 is FYNNEI. This CDR3 has 15 residues. Written as DNA, the CDR3 is TGTGCCAGCAGCGCGACTAGCGGACCTGGGAATGAGCAGTTCTTC. Protein sequence: CASSATSGPGNEQFF.

The chain employs TRBV30 and TRBJ2-5; TRBD1 or TRBD2 may be the D gene (6 bases each). Germline V gene lookup returns CDR1 GTSNPN and CDR2 SVGIG (reference sequence). Deletions cut 5 bases from V and 0 bases from J, with 13 bases between. This CDR3 has 14 residues. The CDR3 nucleotides read TGTGCCTGGTGCCGAGGGGGGAACCAAGAGACCCAGTACTTC. This encodes CAWCRGGNQETQYF.

This clone was seen a handful of times. The V and J genes are TRBV28 and TRBJ1-2; D possibly corresponds to TRBD1 (6 bases). V lost 5 bases, J lost 4 bases, and 11 bases lay in between. The CDR3 has 13 residues. Germline loops: CDR1 MDHEN, CDR2 SYDVKM. DNA of the CDR3: TGTGCCAGCAGTCCGACAGGAAGCTATGGCTACACCTTC. Amino acids: CASSPTGSYGYTF.

The chain uses TRBV15 and TRBJ2-5; 11 bases map to TRBD2. The junction had 5 bases not matched to a gene; V was cut back by 0 bases and J by 5 bases. The V gene's germline CDR1 is LNHNV and CDR2 YYDKDF (reference sequence). This CDR3 comprises 16 residues. This chain's CDR3 is CATSREGLAVLETQYF. CDR3 nucleotides: TGTGCCACCAGCAGAGAGGGACTAGCGGTTCTGGAGACCCAGTACTTC. Filled out from reference TRBV15 and TRBJ2-5, the complete variable domain reads DAMVIQNPRYQVTQFGKPVTLSCSQTLNHNVMYWYQQKSSQAPKLLFHYYDKDFNNEADTPDNFQSRRPNTSFCFLDIRSPGLGDTAMYLCATSREGLAVLETQYFGPGTRLLVL.

The V call is TRBV6-5, the J call TRBJ2-5; D call uncertain. The CDR3 runs to 16 residues. Germline V lookup: CDR1 MNHEY, CDR2 SVGAGI. Between the trimmed V and J ends, which lost 4 bases and 5 bases, there was a span of 20 bases. This CDR3 reads CASSFYLAVRWETQYF. In nucleotides, the CDR3 is TGTGCCAGCAGTTTTTACTTGGCGGTTAGGTGGGAGACCCAGTACTTC.

The chain carries TRBV19 and TRBJ1-1, with 8 positions matching TRBD1. Germline values: CDR1 LNHDA, CDR2 SQIVND (reference sequence). This CDR3 spans 15 amino acids. After removal of 6 bases from V and 8 bases from J, the junction contained 14 bases not matched to a gene. CDR3 nucleotides: TGTGCCAGTAGCCAATCCCGTACAGGGGGTTTAGAAGCTTTCTTT. Its protein product is CASSQSRTGGLEAFF.

The genes are TRBV27 and TRBJ2-1; D remains unclear. The CDR3 extends over 13 amino acids. V lost 6 bases and J lost 6, with 12 bases in between. The germline V gene encodes CDR1 MNHEY and CDR2 SMNVEV (reference sequence). CDR3 residues: CASRRVSANEQFF. For the CDR3, the DNA is TGTGCCAGCAGAAGAGTCTCGGCCAATGAGCAGTTCTTC.

CDR3 protein: CASMRQGSNEQFF. DNA for the CDR3: TGTGCCAGCATGCGACAGGGGAGTAATGAGCAGTTCTTC. The chain uses TRBV5-4 and TRBJ2-1; 8 bases map to TRBD1. The CDR3 is 13 amino acids. V lost 6 bases and J lost 7; bases outside the gene matches: 6. Germline CDR1 SGHNT, CDR2 YYREEE (reference sequence).

Comment on this clone: The sample holds other DNA sequences that translate to the same CDR3. The chain combines TRBV11-3 with TRBJ2-2; TRBD2 aligns across 13 bases. The CDR3 length is 15 residues. Trimming took 3 bases from V and 5 from J; bases not matched to a gene: 0. The V gene's germline CDR1 is SGHNT and CDR2 YENEEA. The CDR3 bases are TGTGCCAGCAGCTTGGGACTAGCGGGAACCGGGGAGCTGTTTTTT. Translation gives CASSLGLAGTGELFF. The full variable domain, in which reference TRBV11-3 and TRBJ2-2 provide the parts outside the CDR3, is EAGVVQSPRYKIIEKKQPVAFWCNPISGHNTLYWYLQNLGQGPELLIRYENEEAVDDSQLPKDRFSAERLKGVDSTLKIQPAELGDSAVYLCASSLGLAGTGELFFGEGSRLTVL.

V gene TRBV15 combines with J gene TRBJ2-1; 13 nucleotides agree with TRBD2. Trimming cost V 3 bases and J 7 bases; bases outside gene matches: 6. CDR1 is LNHNV, CDR2 YYDKDF, per germline (reference sequence). The CDR3 length is 16 residues. The CDR3 region is CATSSTRTSGRNEQFF. DNA for the CDR3: TGTGCCACCAGCAGTACCCGGACTAGCGGGAGAAATGAGCAGTTCTTC.